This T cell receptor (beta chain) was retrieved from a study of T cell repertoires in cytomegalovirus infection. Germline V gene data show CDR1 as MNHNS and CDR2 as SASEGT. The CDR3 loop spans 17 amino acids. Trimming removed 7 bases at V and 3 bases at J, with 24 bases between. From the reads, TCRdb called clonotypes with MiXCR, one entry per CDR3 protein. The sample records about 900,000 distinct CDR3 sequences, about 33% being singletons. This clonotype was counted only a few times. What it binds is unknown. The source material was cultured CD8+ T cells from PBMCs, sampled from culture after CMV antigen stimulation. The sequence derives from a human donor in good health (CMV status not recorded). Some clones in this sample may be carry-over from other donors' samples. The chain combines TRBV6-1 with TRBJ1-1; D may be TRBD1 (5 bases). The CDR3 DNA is TGTGCCAGCATTTCCTTCGGAGGGGATAGGCGAGACACTGAAGCTTTCTTT. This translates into CASISFGGDRRDTEAFF.